This T cell receptor beta chain was found in a study of CD8+ T cells in alopecia areata. Findings and limits, study-wide: Normal scalp showed lower clonality than lesional scalp, especially alopecia totalis/universalis. It was less clear whether patients shared TCRs than it was in mice, possibly because of HLA. Sequencing of scalp samples also includes resident alphabeta T cells from normal skin.

This clone has more than one count but fewer than ten. What it binds is not known. TCR sequencing used cDNA made by reverse transcription of extracted RNA. Measured with immunoSEQ multiplex PCR; TCRdb has only the in-frame clones, and not every one. Of around 210,000 clones in the sample, roughly three fifths were seen once. PBMCs provided sorted CD4+ and CD8+ T cells. V lost 3 bases and J lost 2, with 14 bases in between. CDR1 is SGDLS and CDR2 is YYNGEE in the germline V gene. The CDR3 has 15 amino acids. This clonotype was sampled from a human donor in good health. This chain joins TRBV9 and TRBJ2-5, with D possibly being TRBD2 (6 bases). Sequencing was performed on CD8+ T cells sorted from blood. This CDR3 is CASSGGGGIQETQYF. CDR3 in DNA: TGTGCCAGCAGCGGCGGAGGAGGGATACAAGAGACCCAGTACTTC.